The rows below give T cell receptor beta chains drawn from one sample of a study of T cell responses to AZD1222 COVID-19 vaccine. The method was immunoSEQ multiplex PCR; TCRdb's version includes in-frame clones alone and lacks a portion of them. Of over 140,000 clones listed, about 92% are singletons. The sequenced sample was peripheral blood, obtained 28 days after the second AZD1222 dose. Every receptor here comes from an adult who received the AZD1222 COVID-19 vaccine. Both conserved end residues are part of each CDR3. The D gene is left open where the match is weak. The size of a clone is reported for some rows only, either as once, few or many, or as a class for expanded clones.

>TRBJ2-3|TRBV2|-|-
CASTRSGRPDTQYF
TGTGCCAGCACGAGGAGCGGAAGGCCAGATACGCAGTATTTT
>TRBJ1-1|TRBV4-1|-|-
CASSQEIPGHPRAEAFF
TGCGCCAGCAGCCAAGAAATTCCGGGACATCCGCGGGCTGAAGCTTTCTTT
>TRBJ1-2|TRBV10-3|once|-
CAISEGDRGYTF
TGTGCCATCAGTGAGGGCGACAGGGGCTACACCTTC
>TRBJ2-1|TRBV15|-|TRBD2
CATSWGGLGFNEQFF
TGTGCCACCAGCTGGGGGGGACTAGGTTTTAATGAGCAGTTCTTC
>TRBJ2-5|TRBV6-2/TRBV6-3|once|TRBD2
CASSYSLGRGTKETQYF
TGTGCCAGCAGTTACTCGCTCGGGAGGGGCACGAAGGAGACCCAGTACTTC
>TRBJ1-1|TRBV19|-|TRBD1
CASRFGPGGFLNTEAFF
TGTGCCAGTAGATTCGGCCCAGGGGGATTTTTGAACACTGAAGCTTTCTTT
>TRBJ1-5|TRBV6-1|-|TRBD1
CASSEARGRGQPQHF
TGTGCCAGCAGTGAAGCCAGGGGGCGCGGGCAGCCCCAGCATTTT
>TRBJ2-5|TRBV11-2|-|-
CASSRATGQETQYF
TGTGCCAGCAGCCGGGCGACCGGTCAAGAGACCCAGTACTTC
>TRBJ1-4|TRBV11-2|-|-
CASSPRVGGREKLFF
TGTGCCAGCAGCCCAAGGGTCGGGGGCCGTGAAAAACTGTTTTTT
>TRBJ1-1|TRBV29-1|few|-
CSVAHRAFEAFF
TGCAGCGTAGCTCACAGGGCGTTTGAAGCTTTCTTT
>TRBJ1-2|TRBV11-3|-|-
CARGNRPRNYGYTF
TGTGCCAGAGGAAATCGTCCGCGTAACTATGGCTACACCTTC